This TCR beta chain appears in the sequencing data of a study of blood T cell repertoires in COVID-19. Whole-study context: COVID-19 samples, acute and convalescent, were from the United States, Italy and Spain. In each case, the material was cDNA or gDNA derived from T cells, B-cell-depleted T cells, or PBMCs.

This CDR3 has 16 residues. Trimming at V came to 5 bases and at J to 7 bases, leaving 14 bases not matched to a gene. The germline gives CDR1 SGHTA, CDR2 FQGNSA. Original methodology: Counts of nucleated cells, estimated from reference gene primer amplification, were obtained. Produced via immunoSEQ multiplex PCR; TCRdb's table is partial and in-frame only. V, J and clone size were drawn from that table, and D and trimming were deduced from the DNA. The top ten clones hold roughly 2.9% of a sample with 150,000 to 200,000 clones, 86% of them seen once. The sequenced material came from peripheral blood. The origin of this receptor is a woman in her 30s with active or convalescent COVID-19. The chain links TRBV7-2 to TRBJ2-7; 10 bases are shared with TRBD2. The CDR3: CASSAGSGTSVWEQYF. CDR3 nucleotides: TGTGCCAGCAGCGCAGGCTCCGGGACTAGCGTGTGGGAGCAGTACTTC.